This T cell receptor (beta chain) came from a study of T cell responses to AZD1222 COVID-19 vaccine. Study-level results: Unmutated variant regions reportedly attract nearly half of all spike-specific TCRs. It should be noted that donors were predominantly white British and more often female, and clonal diversity was possibly underestimated.

As concerns this clone: What it binds is unknown.

Repertoires were generated with immunoSEQ multiplex PCR, while TCRdb's copy carries only in-frame clones and drops some. The sample holds 200,000 to 300,000 clones, 85% to 95% seen once. Sequencing used peripheral blood, obtained on day 0 of AZD1222 vaccination. The sequence derives from an adult in good health.

As DNA, the CDR3 is TGTGCCAGTGGGCCTAAGGGGCGGAAAGGCACTGAAGCTTTCTTT. Its translation is CASGPKGRKGTEAFF. This chain uses TRBV7-6 with TRBJ1-1; tentatively, D is TRBD1 (5 bases). Trimming removed 9 bases at V and 4 bases at J, with 21 bases between. This CDR3 has 15 residues. CDR1 and CDR2 from the germline V gene are SGHVS and FNYEAQ.